The 5 T cell receptor beta chains in this list originate from one sample, sequenced in a study of blood T cell repertoires in COVID-19. TCRdb keeps only in-frame clones here, not all; method: immunoSEQ multiplex PCR. The sample has about 300,000 clones, over 85% seen once. Sequenced sample: peripheral blood. These receptor sequences come from a woman aged 25 to 39 with COVID-19, enrolled during active disease.

The chain employs TRBV23-1 and TRBJ1-1; D not resolved. TRBV23-1 is flagged as an ORF with uncertain function. Trimming took off 2 bases at V and 8 bases at J, with 6 bases between the two ends. The CDR3 extends over 11 amino acids. The CDR3 DNA follows: TGCGCCAGCAGTCAAGAGCGGGAAGCTTTCTTT. Its translation is CASSQEREAFF.

The genes are TRBV30 and TRBJ1-5; possible D gene TRBD1, 6 bases. CDR3 length: 13 amino acids. Trimming took off 1 base at V and 5 bases at J, with 9 bases between the two ends. The V gene's germline CDR1 is GTSNPN and CDR2 SVGIG (reference sequence). In nucleotides, the CDR3 is TGTGCCTGGAGTGGAGGGGGGGATCAGCCCCAGCATTTT. This encodes CAWSGGGDQPQHF.

This chain uses TRBV6-2 or TRBV6-3 with TRBJ2-5, with a weak D call TRBD1 (6 bases). Germline lookup yields CDR1 MNHEY and CDR2 SVGEGT. CDR3 length: 15 residues. The V end lost 0 bases, the J end lost 5 bases, and 13 bases lay between the germline ends. In DNA form, the CDR3 reads TGTGCCAGCAGTTACTCGGGAACAGGGACGGAGACCCAGTACTTC. It translates to CASSYSGTGTETQYF.

This clone has a single count. This chain uses TRBV7-9 with TRBJ1-2, with 9 bases identical to TRBD1. V was pared by 1 base and J by 6 bases, with 6 bases of the junction left unmatched. CDR1 and CDR2 from the germline V gene are SEHNR and FQNEAQ (reference sequence). CDR3 length: 15 residues. The CDR3 DNA sequence: TGTGCCAGCAGCTTAGTGACAGGGGGATTTCATGGCTACACCTTC. Translation gives CASSLVTGGFHGYTF.

V usage is TRBV30 and J usage is TRBJ1-4, with 8 bases fitting TRBD1. V was pared by 3 bases and J by 8 bases, with 11 bases of the junction left unmatched. The CDR3 has 15 amino acids. Germline loops: CDR1 GTSNPN, CDR2 SVGIG (reference sequence). The CDR3 nucleotides read TGTGCCTGGAGCTCTCGACAGGGGATCTCCGAAAAACTGTTTTTT. This encodes CAWSSRQGISEKLFF. The full variable domain, in which reference TRBV30 and TRBJ1-4 provide the parts outside the CDR3, is SQTIHQWPATLVQPVGSPLSLECTVEGTSNPNLYWYRQAAGRGLQLLFYSVGIGQISSEVPQNLSASRPQDRQFILSSKKLLLSDSGFYLCAWSSRQGISEKLFFGSGTQLSVL.